This TCR beta chain was captured by sequencing in a study of T cell repertoires in cytomegalovirus infection. Study-wide background: Indications came from public TCR beta signatures; they pointed to CMV infection and to a matching HLA type. Study-wide results and caveats: Based on cumulative public TCR beta family frequency, carriers of CMV plus the relevant HLA were identified. Across the ex vivo response, the dominant clonotypes were HLA-C-restricted CMV-specific TCR beta clonotypes.

TCRdb re-called the reads through MiXCR, storing one row per CDR3 protein. The sample lists about 740,000 distinct CDR3 sequences; roughly a third were seen once. V lost 1 base, J lost 0 bases, and 10 bases lay in between. CDR1 and CDR2 from the germline V gene are MGHRA and YSYEKL. The CDR3 totals 16 residues. On this clonotype: What it recognizes is unknown.

The specimen was PBMCs. The chain joins TRBV4-1 to TRBJ1-5; D not certain. This sequence originates from a human donor in good health (CMV status not recorded). Some clones in this sample may be carry-over from other donors' samples. The CDR3 loop reads CASSQGPIYSNQPQHF. The DNA for the CDR3 is TGCGCCAGCAGCCAAGGACCGATTTATAGCAATCAGCCCCAGCATTTT.